This T cell receptor beta chain was sequenced during a study of cytotoxic CD8 clonotypes in ibrutinib-treated CLL. The wider study: Investigators reported some 25 partial and 2 complete responses; after median about 70 months, 14 patients remained remitted and about 12 progressed.

A word on this clone: What it binds is unknown.

Sequencing used immunoSEQ multiplex PCR; TCRdb keeps in-frame clones, though not all of them. The profile shows almost 250,000 clones, 70% of them singletons. Per germline, CDR1 SEHNR and CDR2 FQNEAQ (reference sequence). The CDR3 is made up of 12 amino acids. Trimming cost V 7 bases and J 3 bases, with 10 bases left between them. Libraries of TCR beta were made from approximately 2.2 micrograms of genomic DNA that came from cryopreserved PBMCs. Study-level findings and limits: Treatment left the uncommon public clonotypes either contracted or stable in frequency.

This receptor was obtained from a human donor with chronic lymphocytic leukemia. The sample was PBMCs, taken after 24 months of ibrutinib treatment. This chain joins TRBV7-9 and TRBJ2-7, with D tentatively TRBD1 (5 bases). The CDR3 nucleotides read TGTGCCAGCATCGATCAGGGCTACGAGCAGTACTTC. This encodes CASIDQGYEQYF.